The rows below give T cell receptor beta chains drawn from one sample of a study of blood T cell repertoires in COVID-19. Measured with immunoSEQ multiplex PCR; TCRdb has only the in-frame clones, and not every one. The top ten hold around 13% of the sample, which has about 71,000 clones, around 76% seen once. The sequenced sample was peripheral blood. The receptors here all came from an elderly woman with acute or convalescent COVID-19. Both conserved end residues are part of each CDR3. A D gene is named only where the DNA matches it firmly. A clone size is listed for some rows: how often the clone was seen (once, few, many), or a class if it is expanded.

TRBJ1-2,.,.,TRBV19,TGTGCCAGTAGTATAGATCCTCGAGTAGGGGTTCAATGCTACACCTTC,CASSIDPRVGVQCYTF
TRBJ1-5,.,.,TRBV11-2,TGTGCCAGCAGCTTAGCAGGGTCTCAGCCCCAGCATTTT,CASSLAGSQPQHF
TRBJ2-1,.,TRBD2,TRBV2,TGTGCCAGCAGTGGTGGTAGCGGGATTAGCTACTCCTACAATGAGCAGTTCTTC,CASSGGSGISYSYNEQFF
TRBJ2-7,.,.,TRBV5-1,TGCGCCAGCAGCCCGAGGACAGTTAACTACGAGCAGTACTTC,CASSPRTVNYEQYF
TRBJ2-3,few,TRBD2,TRBV6-1,TGTGCCAGCAGTGTTCCGACTAGCGGGAGCAGTCCTGTCACAGATACGCAGTATTTT,CASSVPTSGSSPVTDTQYF
TRBJ2-4,.,TRBD1,TRBV30,TGTGCCTGGAGTGCCAAAGGGACAGCTTCTTACATTCAGTACTTC,CAWSAKGTASYIQYF
TRBJ2-3,.,TRBD2,TRBV27,TGTGCCAGCCCTAACAGGGGGACTAGCGGGAGAGAAGGGGCAGATACGCAGTATTTT,CASPNRGTSGREGADTQYF
TRBJ2-2,.,.,TRBV19,TGTGCCAGTAGTACCGGGACTCTGAACACCGGGGAGCTGTTTTTT,CASSTGTLNTGELFF
TRBJ2-2,.,.,TRBV30,TGTGCCTGGAGTAGGGGGATGAACACCGGGGAGCTGTTTTTT,CAWSRGMNTGELFF
TRBJ2-5,.,.,TRBV28,TGTGCCAGCAGTTCGAAACAGGTTTACCAAGAGACCCAGTACTTC,CASSSKQVYQETQYF
TRBJ1-1,few,.,TRBV28,TGTGCCAGCAGCCTACAGCACACTGAAGCTTTCTTT,CASSLQHTEAFF
TRBJ2-5,few,TRBD2,TRBV7-6,TGTGCCAGCAGCCCGGCGGGACTAGAAGAGACCCAGTACTTC,CASSPAGLEETQYF
TRBJ2-2,few,TRBD2,TRBV19,TGTGCCAGTAGTCTAACTAGCGGTGTGGCCGGGGAGCTGTTTTTT,CASSLTSGVAGELFF
TRBJ2-7,.,TRBD1,TRBV2,TGTGCCAGCATAGGGGGCGTTCGGCAGTACTTC,CASIGGVRQYF
TRBJ2-3,.,.,TRBV5-1,TGCGCCAGCAGCTTGTGGCGGTCTAGCACAGATACGCAGTATTTT,CASSLWRSSTDTQYF
TRBJ2-7,.,TRBD2,TRBV5-1,TGCGCCAGCAGCTTGGAGACTAGCGGGGCTAGGAGCTCCTACGAGCAGTACTTC,CASSLETSGARSSYEQYF
TRBJ2-2,.,.,TRBV7-3,TGTGCCAGCAGCTCGCGGTGGAACACCGGGGAGCTGTTTTTT,CASSSRWNTGELFF
TRBJ2-1,.,.,TRBV27,TGTGCCAGCAGTCCCAGCCCTTCTAGCTCCTACAATGAGCAGTTCTTC,CASSPSPSSSYNEQFF
TRBJ2-1,.,TRBD2,TRBV15,TGTGCCACCAGCAGAGATCCGACTAGCGGGAGGGTTTACAATGAGCAGTTCTTC,CATSRDPTSGRVYNEQFF
TRBJ2-7,.,TRBD2,TRBV5-1,TGCGCCAGCAGCTTCCGCGGTTCTAGCGGGAACGTCCACGAGCAGTACTTC,CASSFRGSSGNVHEQYF
TRBJ2-2,few,.,TRBV28,TGTGCCAGCAGTAACAGGAACACCGGGGAGCTGTTTTTT,CASSNRNTGELFF
TRBJ1-1,.,TRBD1,TRBV6-5,TGTGCCAGCAGAGACGGACAGGTGAACACTGAAGCTTTCTTT,CASRDGQVNTEAFF
TRBJ2-1,.,.,TRBV7-6,TGTGCCAGCAGCTTAGCATCGGCGGCCGGCAATGAGCAGTTCTTC,CASSLASAAGNEQFF
TRBJ2-1,.,TRBD2,TRBV6-2/TRBV6-3,TGTGCCAGCAGTTATAGCGGGAGTGGGTATGAGCAGTTCTTC,CASSYSGSGYEQFF
TRBJ2-7,.,TRBD1,TRBV5-1,TGCGCCAGCAGCCACCCGGGGGACAGGGGCTACGAGCAGTACTTC,CASSHPGDRGYEQYF
TRBJ2-1,once,TRBD2,TRBV19,TGTGCCAGTAGTACATTCGGACTAGCGGGAGGGTTTCGGAACTACAATGAGCAGTTCTTC,CASSTFGLAGGFRNYNEQFF
TRBJ1-1,.,.,TRBV7-2,TGTGCCAGCAGCTTAGCAGGTGGGGCTGGAGCTTTCTTT,CASSLAGGAGAFF
TRBJ1-2,.,.,TRBV10-3,TGTGCCATCAGTCCCTTAGGAACAGGGAGCTATGGCTACACCTTC,CAISPLGTGSYGYTF
TRBJ1-1,.,TRBD1,TRBV7-9,TGTGCCAGCAGCGTACGACAGGGAGTCACTGAAGCTTTCTTT,CASSVRQGVTEAFF
TRBJ2-4,.,.,TRBV12-3/TRBV12-4,TGTGCCAGCAGCCGGGTAGCCAAAAACATTCAGTACTTC,CASSRVAKNIQYF
TRBJ2-7,.,.,TRBV6-5,TGTGCCAGCAGTAATAGGGGGTCCCCCTACGAGCAGTACTTC,CASSNRGSPYEQYF
TRBJ1-2,.,TRBD1,TRBV4-1,TGCGCCAGCAGCCAAGCGGGACAGGGCGGAGATGGCTACACCTTC,CASSQAGQGGDGYTF
TRBJ2-3,.,.,TRBV4-3,TGCGCCAGCAGCCAAGGGGGCTCCAAGGCAGATACGCAGTATTTT,CASSQGGSKADTQYF
TRBJ1-4,.,.,TRBV4-1,TGCGCCAGCAGCCAAGAGGGGGGTGGGAGTATAGATAAACTGTTTTTT,CASSQEGGGSIDKLFF
TRBJ2-1,.,TRBD2,TRBV7-8,TGTGCCAGCAGCTTAGGACTAGCGGGAGGTGATGAGCAGTTCTTC,CASSLGLAGGDEQFF
TRBJ2-1,.,TRBD1,TRBV19,TGTGCCAGTACGCAAGCAGGGGGTTATGGTGAGCAGTTCTTC,CASTQAGGYGEQFF
TRBJ2-5,.,TRBD2,TRBV29-1,TGCAGCGTTCTAGCGGGAGGGCCACCGGGGGAGACCCAGTACTTC,CSVLAGGPPGETQYF
TRBJ1-2,.,.,TRBV6-1,TGTGCCAGCAGTGAAATCCCCTCGTACGCAGGTTATGGCTACACCTTC,CASSEIPSYAGYGYTF
TRBJ2-1,.,TRBD1,TRBV19,TGTGCCAGTACCGCGACCGGGACAGGGATCCATGAGCAGTTCTTC,CASTATGTGIHEQFF
TRBJ1-2,.,.,TRBV7-9,TGTGCCAGCAGCTTAAGGGGGGGCAGAAGTAACTATGGCTACACCTTC,CASSLRGGRSNYGYTF
TRBJ1-4,.,.,TRBV19,TGTGCCAGTAGATCTCATGGGGCGACTAATGAAAAACTGTTTTTT,CASRSHGATNEKLFF
TRBJ2-2,.,.,TRBV3-1/TRBV3-2,TGTGCCAGCAGCCAAGGTCTCGCTAGCGTGAACACCGGGGAGCTGTTTTTT,CASSQGLASVNTGELFF